Below, 9 T cell receptor beta chains from the same sample are listed, as sequenced in a study of OX40 agonist ivuxolimab in advanced cancers. Profiling relied on immunoSEQ multiplex PCR, and the TCRdb table lists in-frame clones only, not all of them. The sample contains some 59,000 clones, more than 80% of which appear only once. The specimen comprised CD4+ or CD8+ T cells sorted from blood, sampled in a trial of the OX40 agonist ivuxolimab. The receptor set was obtained from an adult with an advanced solid tumor such as melanoma, head and neck, liver or kidney cancer.

This clone was detected a few times. The same CDR3 is also encoded by other DNA sequences in this sample. The J gene is TRBJ1-1, the V gene TRBV6-6; D is unclear. In germline, CDR1 is MNHNY, CDR2 SVGAGI (reference sequence). Trimming removed 0 bases at V and 2 bases at J, with 1 base between. The CDR3 is 12 amino acids. The CDR3 reads CASSYSNTEAFF. Written as DNA, the CDR3 is TGTGCCAGCAGTTACTCAAACACTGAAGCTTTCTTT.

This rearrangement joins TRBV18 to TRBJ1-1; D gene uncertain. Germline assignment: CDR1 KGHSH and CDR2 LQKENI. The CDR3 totals 14 residues. The V gene lost 10 bases and the J gene lost 4 bases, with 19 bases spanning the gap. The CDR3 protein is CANSKLTGSTEAFF. For the CDR3, the DNA is TGTGCCAACTCGAAGTTGACGGGGAGCACTGAAGCTTTCTTT. The full variable domain, its missing parts supplied by reference TRBV18 and TRBJ1-1, is NAGVMQNPRHLVRRRGQEARLRCSPMKGHSHVYWYRQLPEEGLKFMVYLQKENIIDESGMPKERFSAEFPKEGPSILRIQQVVRGDSAAYFCANSKLTGSTEAFFGQGTRLTVV.

J is TRBJ1-5 and V is TRBV14; the D gene is possibly TRBD1 (6 bases). Germline CDR1 SGHDN, CDR2 FVKESK. The length of the CDR3 is 13 residues. V was trimmed by 3 bases and J by 7 bases, leaving 10 bases between them. The CDR3 coding sequence is TGTGCCAGCAGCCAGTCAGGGGACCAGCCCCAGCATTTT. Its translation is CASSQSGDQPQHF.

This chain's CDR3 is CAWSPRGEGYTF. The CDR3 DNA reads TGTGCCTGGAGTCCCCGAGGGGAGGGCTACACCTTC. V gene TRBV30 combines with J gene TRBJ1-2; a weak D match, TRBD1 (5 bases). Germline lookup yields CDR1 GTSNPN and CDR2 SVGIG (reference sequence). The CDR3 runs to 12 residues. V was clipped by 2 bases and J by 8 bases, with 12 bases between them. The whole variable domain, remainder taken from reference TRBV30 and TRBJ1-2, is SQTIHQWPATLVQPVGSPLSLECTVEGTSNPNLYWYRQAAGRGLQLLFYSVGIGQISSEVPQNLSASRPQDRQFILSSKKLLLSDSGFYLCAWSPRGEGYTFGSGTRLTVV.

This clone was picked up a small number of times. The rearrangement links TRBV16 to TRBJ1-4; the D gene is possibly TRBD1 (5 bases). Germline V gene sequence: CDR1 KGHSY, CDR2 FQNENV. This CDR3 has 16 residues. Trimming shortened V by 1 base and J by 3 bases, and 12 bases separated the two germline ends. The CDR3 here is CASSQWMGQSNEKLFF. In nucleotides, the CDR3 is TGTGCCAGCAGCCAATGGATGGGGCAGTCTAATGAAAAACTGTTTTTT.

This chain uses TRBV27 with TRBJ1-2; no reliable D call. Trimming cost V 4 bases and J 6 bases, with 12 bases left between them. The CDR3 covers 13 residues. Germline assignment: CDR1 MNHEY and CDR2 SMNVEV (reference sequence). CDR3 sequence: CASSSRGWDGYTF. CDR3 bases: TGTGCCAGCAGTTCCAGAGGGTGGGATGGCTACACCTTC.

The CDR3 reads CASSQGDARETQYF. For the CDR3, the DNA is TGTGCCAGCAGTCAGGGGGACGCCCGGGAGACCCAGTACTTC. This chain joins TRBV27 and TRBJ2-5, with 7 bases fitting TRBD1. Germline CDR1 MNHEY, CDR2 SMNVEV (reference sequence). The CDR3 has 14 residues. The junction had 8 bases not matched to a gene; V was cut back by 5 bases and J by 5 bases.

V usage is TRBV9 and J usage is TRBJ2-7; TRBD1 might be the D (5 bases). This CDR3 spans 13 amino acids. Germline lookup yields CDR1 SGDLS and CDR2 YYNGEE. Trimming removed 4 bases from V and 4 bases from J, with 12 bases in between. In DNA form, the CDR3 reads TGTGCCAGCAGCTTATCTCAGGGATACGAGCAGTACTTC. It is translated as CASSLSQGYEQYF.

The gene calls are TRBV18 and TRBJ2-1, with D possibly being TRBD1 (5 bases). This CDR3 contains 15 residues. Per germline, CDR1 KGHSH and CDR2 LQKENI. The germline V and J ends were trimmed by 1 base and 4 bases, with 11 bases remaining between them. The CDR3 coding sequence is TGTGCCAGCTCACCACAGGGGCGCTCATACAATGAGCAGTTCTTC. It is translated as CASSPQGRSYNEQFF.